The T cell receptor beta chain described here comes from a study of blood T cell repertoires in COVID-19 (dated by TCRdb to about 2020). Looking at the study overall: The collaborator samples originated in the United States, Italy and Spain and spanned the acute and convalescent phases of COVID-19. The repertoires were made available in a free public database intended to serve as a resource for research on the immune response to SARS-CoV-2. The sample metadata nearly always contained a de-identified subject ID, COVID-19 status, age in years and sex. Samples were obtained from the ongoing ImmuneRACE study (first 160 participants) and from some 1,300 subjects provided by 6 global collaborators. Subjects who had been exposed to COVID-19, were actively infected with it, or had recovered from it provided the deeply sampled blood TCRbeta repertoires that made up the dataset. The prospective study material was composed of cDNA or gDNA derived from T cells, B-cell-depleted T cells, or PBMCs. HLA class I and class II types, where available, came from metadata supplied by the sample provider rather than from assay-based typing.

One collaborating source in Seattle enrolled patients while the patients were actively infected and followed the patients over time throughout the course of disease. Whole blood was collected in K2EDTA tubes by collaborating institutions according to the institutions' own protocols. For TCRbeta analysis, collaborators shipped samples in one of three forms: frozen whole blood, isolated PBMCs, or DNA extracted from either of those sample types. Findings and caveats that apply to the study as a whole: How much clinical and demographic metadata was included differed by source and by participant, and the metadata was provided uncurated.

Its CDR3 holds 16 amino acids, cysteine through phenylalanine. Just CDR3 DNA is preserved here, 48 bases in frame from base 1. The germline V gene provides CDR1 MGHRA and CDR2 YSYEKL. Trimming leaves V shorter by 5 bases and J shorter by 2 bases, with the junction holding 11 bases beyond the gene matches. The immunoSEQ Assay, a bias-controlled multiplex PCR, was used to amplify TCRbeta CDR3 regions from genomic DNA. As for how the authors treated the data: Within the assay, amplification of reference gene primers was used to estimate how many nucleated cells each sample contained. To quantify the absolute abundance of each unique TCRbeta CDR3 rearrangement, sequence reads were collapsed and filtered. For each sample, productive Simpson clonality was calculated as the square root of Simpson's diversity index across productive rearrangements. TCRdb carries this immuneACCESS record with in-frame sequences only. Its versions omit some clonotypes, under half of them owing to an unresolved V gene in the studies checked, with the rest unexplained. Clone size and V and J calls were adopted from that table, with D and trimming inferred from the DNA. The sample table lists roughly 480,000 clones, approximately 89% of them with a count of one. 0.8% to 0.9% of the sample goes to the ten largest clones.

On this clone: Its antigen has not been determined. Base qualities are not provided; no much larger clone lies one nucleotide away.

The sequence was collected from a man aged 18 to 29 with COVID-19, enrolled during active disease. Sequenced: peripheral blood. The rearranged chain carries TRBV4-1 and TRBJ2-5, and TRBD1 matches 7 of the central bases. The nucleotide sequence reads as follows: TGCGCCAGCAGCGCAATGACCGGGACAGCACAAGAGACCCAGTACTTC. Its product reads: CASSAMTGTAQETQYF.